Below, 9 T cell receptor beta chains from the same sample are listed, as sequenced in a study of human T cells and chemical hapten exposure. The time point denotes: healthy volunteer bleed at 2 weeks. Someone pulled total RNA out of unfractionated whole blood. MiXCR, applied by TCRdb to the RACE reads, yields one record per CDR3 protein. The repertoire holds about 130,000 distinct CDR3 sequences, with around 8.2% as singletons. Sequenced: whole blood. All receptors derive from a male donor in good health. Some clones in this sample may be carry-over from other donors' samples.

This clonotype occurred many times. V is TRBV6-1 and J is TRBJ2-1; 12 bases are shared with TRBD2. CDR1 MNHNS and CDR2 SASEGT come from the germline V gene. V lost 7 bases to trimming and J lost 8 bases; unmatched junction nucleotides: 3. CDR3 length: 13 residues. The CDR3 sequence is CASTSGGAYEQFF. In DNA form, the CDR3 reads TGTGCCAGCACTAGCGGGGGGGCCTATGAGCAGTTCTTC.

This clonotype was picked up many times. The CDR3 nucleotides read TGTGCCAGCAGTCCAACCGGGACAGGGACCTACGAGCAGTACTTC. It encodes CASSPTGTGTYEQYF. The gene calls are TRBV6-2 or TRBV6-3 and TRBJ2-7, with 9 bases matching TRBD1. V shed 5 bases and J 2 bases; nucleotides not matched to a gene: 7. CDR1 is MNHEY, CDR2 SVGEGT, per germline. The CDR3 length is 15 residues.

V is TRBV4-1 and J is TRBJ1-2, with TRBD1 matching 8 bases. CDR3 length: 17 amino acids. CDR1 and CDR2 (germline): MGHRA, YSYEKL. V shed 0 bases and J 7 bases; nucleotides not matched to a gene: 13. The CDR3 coding sequence is TGCGCCAGCAGCCAAGATGAAAGGGGGTCCAGGGGGCTTGGCTACACCTTC. Amino acids: CASSQDERGSRGLGYTF.

The rearrangement uses TRBV6-2 or TRBV6-3 and TRBJ1-2; perhaps TRBD1 as D (6 bases). Germline V gene sequence: CDR1 MNHEY, CDR2 SVGEGT. V dropped 4 bases and J dropped 4 bases, with 13 bases sitting between them. The length of the CDR3 is 14 residues. The CDR3 DNA sequence: TGTGCCAGCAGTTTCGACAGGAGGGGCTATGGCTACACCTTC. It encodes CASSFDRRGYGYTF.

The gene calls are TRBV7-9 and TRBJ1-4, with TRBD1 identical over 9 bases. CDR3 size: 18 residues. The trim removed 5 bases at V and 7 bases at J, leaving 17 bases unmatched. Germline CDR1 and CDR2: SEHNR and FQNEAQ (reference sequence). This chain's CDR3 is CASSLESDPGQGAEKLFF. CDR3 nucleotides: TGTGCCAGCAGCCTAGAATCGGACCCGGGACAGGGCGCTGAAAAACTGTTTTTT.

This chain uses TRBV12-5 with TRBJ2-7; 9 bases align to TRBD1. Germline lookup yields CDR1 LGHNT and CDR2 FRNRAP. J was trimmed by 1 base and V by 5 bases; bases with no gene match: 6. The CDR3 is 15 amino acids. The DNA of the CDR3 is TGTGCTAGTGGTCCAGCCGGGACAGGGTCCTACGAGCAGTACTTC. Translated, it gives CASGPAGTGSYEQYF.

The chain joins TRBV19 to TRBJ2-3; perhaps TRBD2 as D (6 bases). Germline V CDR1 and CDR2: LNHDA, SQIVND (reference sequence). V dropped 8 bases and J dropped 0 bases, with 12 bases sitting between them. CDR3 length: 14 amino acids. CDR3 nucleotide sequence: TGTGCCAGTTGTTCTAGCGCTAGCACAGATACGCAGTATTTT. As protein: CASCSSASTDTQYF.

The chain has TRBV7-9 and TRBJ2-7; TRBD2 agrees at 13 bases. Trimming cost V 6 bases and J 3 bases; bases outside gene matches: 5. Germline CDR1 SEHNR, CDR2 FQNEAQ (reference sequence). The CDR3 runs to 15 residues. CDR3 DNA: TGTGCCAGCAGAGGACTAGCGGGAGAGTTCTACGAGCAGTACTTC. Residues: CASRGLAGEFYEQYF.

In DNA, the CDR3 is TGCGCCAGCAGCCAAGATAGAGGGGGGCGCAATCAGCCCCAGCATTTT. Its translation is CASSQDRGGRNQPQHF. The chain links TRBV4-3 to TRBJ1-5, with D possibly being TRBD1 (6 bases). V lost 0 bases and J 2 bases, leaving 11 bases between the germline ends. CDR1 LGHNA and CDR2 YSLEER come from the germline V gene. The CDR3 totals 16 residues.